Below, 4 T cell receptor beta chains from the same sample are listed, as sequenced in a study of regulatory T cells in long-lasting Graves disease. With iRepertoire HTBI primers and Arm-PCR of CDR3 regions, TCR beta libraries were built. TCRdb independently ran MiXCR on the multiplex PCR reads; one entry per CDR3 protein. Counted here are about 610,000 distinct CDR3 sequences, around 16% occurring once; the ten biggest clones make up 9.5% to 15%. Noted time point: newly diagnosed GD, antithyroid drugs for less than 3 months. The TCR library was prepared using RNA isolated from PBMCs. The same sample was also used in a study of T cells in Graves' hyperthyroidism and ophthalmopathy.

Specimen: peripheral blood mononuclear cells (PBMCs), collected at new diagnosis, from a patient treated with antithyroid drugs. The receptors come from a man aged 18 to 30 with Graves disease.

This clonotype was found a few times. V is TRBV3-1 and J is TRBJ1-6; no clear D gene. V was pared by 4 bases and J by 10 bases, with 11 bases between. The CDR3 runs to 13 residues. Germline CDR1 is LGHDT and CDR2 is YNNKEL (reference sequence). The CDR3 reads CASSPYRESPLHF. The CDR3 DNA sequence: TGTGCCAGCAGCCCCTATCGGGAATCACCCCTCCACTTT. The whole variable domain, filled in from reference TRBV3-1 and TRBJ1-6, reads DTAVSQTPKYLVTQMGNDKSIKCEQNLGHDTMYWYKQDSKKFLKIMFSYNNKELIINETVPNRFSPKSPDKAHLNLHINSLELGDSAVYFCASSPYRESPLHFGNGTRLTVT.

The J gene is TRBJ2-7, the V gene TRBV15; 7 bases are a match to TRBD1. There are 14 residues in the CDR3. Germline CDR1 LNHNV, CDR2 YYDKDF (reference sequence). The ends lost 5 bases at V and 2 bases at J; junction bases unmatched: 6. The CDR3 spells CATSSGGRPYEQYF. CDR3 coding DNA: TGTGCCACCAGCTCAGGGGGTAGGCCCTACGAGCAGTACTTC.

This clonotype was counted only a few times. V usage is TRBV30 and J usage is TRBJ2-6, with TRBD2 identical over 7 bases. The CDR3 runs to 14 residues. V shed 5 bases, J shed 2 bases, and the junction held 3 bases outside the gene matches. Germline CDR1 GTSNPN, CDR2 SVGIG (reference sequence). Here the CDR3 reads CAWGGGAGANVLTF. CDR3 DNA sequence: TGTGCCTGGGGCGGGGGAGCTGGGGCCAACGTCCTGACTTTC.

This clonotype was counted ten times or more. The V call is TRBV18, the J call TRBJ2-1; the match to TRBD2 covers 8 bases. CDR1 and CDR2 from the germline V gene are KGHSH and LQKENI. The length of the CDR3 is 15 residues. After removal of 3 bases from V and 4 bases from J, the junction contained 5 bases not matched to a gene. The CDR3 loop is CASSPLAGTYNEQFF. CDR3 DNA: TGTGCCAGCTCACCGTTAGCGGGGACTTACAATGAGCAGTTCTTC.